Listed below are T cell receptor beta chains from one sample, sequenced in a study of neurological immune-mediated disorders. From the 5' RACE reads, TCRdb called clonotypes with MiXCR, one entry per CDR3 protein. The data show roughly 80,000 distinct CDR3 sequences, roughly 18% seen once. What was sequenced was PBMCs. Source of these receptors: a middle-aged woman in good health. Each CDR3 is given with its conserved first and last residue.

V gene: TRBV10-3; J gene: TRBJ2-1; CDR3 protein: CAISGDRVSSYNEQFF
V gene: TRBV29-1; J gene: TRBJ2-3; CDR3 protein: CSVEENTQYF
V gene: TRBV20-1; J gene: TRBJ2-3; CDR3 protein: CSAENQGTDTQYF
V gene: TRBV25-1; J gene: TRBJ2-3; CDR3 protein: CASSELHRGSDTQYF
V gene: TRBV6-1; J gene: TRBJ1-2; CDR3 protein: CASETGPWDYTF
V gene: TRBV7-3; J gene: TRBJ2-1; CDR3 protein: CASSHLDEQFF
V gene: TRBV20-1; J gene: TRBJ1-1; CDR3 protein: CSARRGQDTEAFF
V gene: TRBV12-3/TRBV12-4; J gene: TRBJ2-3; CDR3 protein: CASSSPSLAEDTQYF
V gene: TRBV20-1; J gene: TRBJ2-7; CDR3 protein: CSARVPGRPYEQYF
V gene: TRBV6-2/TRBV6-3; J gene: TRBJ1-2; CDR3 protein: CASSYPVSAGANYGYTF
V gene: TRBV20-1; J gene: TRBJ1-6; CDR3 protein: CSARTFSPLHF
V gene: TRBV5-1; J gene: TRBJ1-3; CDR3 protein: CASSLTLAGYSGNTIYF
V gene: TRBV4-1; J gene: TRBJ1-2; CDR3 protein: CASRALTGGGNYGYTF
V gene: TRBV5-1; J gene: TRBJ2-5; CDR3 protein: CASSFGEQETQYF